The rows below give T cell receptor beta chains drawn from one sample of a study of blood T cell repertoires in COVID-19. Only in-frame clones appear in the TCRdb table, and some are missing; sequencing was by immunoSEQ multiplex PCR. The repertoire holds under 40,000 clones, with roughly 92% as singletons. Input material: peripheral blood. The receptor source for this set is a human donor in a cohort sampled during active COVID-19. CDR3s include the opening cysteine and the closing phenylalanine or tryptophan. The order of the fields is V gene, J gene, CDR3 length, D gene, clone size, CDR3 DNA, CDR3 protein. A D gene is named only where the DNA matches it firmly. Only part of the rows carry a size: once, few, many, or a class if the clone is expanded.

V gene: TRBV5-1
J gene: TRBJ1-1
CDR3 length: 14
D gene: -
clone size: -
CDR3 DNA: TGCGCCAGCAGCTTAGGGGGGGTGGACACTGAAGCTTTCTTT
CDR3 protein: CASSLGGVDTEAFF

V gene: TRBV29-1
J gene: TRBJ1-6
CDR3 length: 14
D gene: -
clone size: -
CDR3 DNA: TGCAGCGTTGGGGAGGGGGACTATAATTCACCCCTCCACTTT
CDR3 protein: CSVGEGDYNSPLHF

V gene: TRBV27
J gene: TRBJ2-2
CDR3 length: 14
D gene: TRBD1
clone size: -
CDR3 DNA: TGTGCCAGCAGAAAATCAGGGGGAGTCGGGGAGCTGTTTTTT
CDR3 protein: CASRKSGGVGELFF

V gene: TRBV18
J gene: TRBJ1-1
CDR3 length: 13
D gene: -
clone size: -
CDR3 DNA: TGTGCCAGCTCACTGGACAGGAACACTGAAGCTTTCTTT
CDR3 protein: CASSLDRNTEAFF

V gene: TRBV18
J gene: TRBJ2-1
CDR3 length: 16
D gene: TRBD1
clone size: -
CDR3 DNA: TGTGCCAGCTCACCACCCCGGCAGGGGGCCCCCAATGAGCAGTTCTTC
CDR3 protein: CASSPPRQGAPNEQFF

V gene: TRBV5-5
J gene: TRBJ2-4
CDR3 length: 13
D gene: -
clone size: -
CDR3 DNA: TGTGCCAGCAGCGGCGACATGCTGGACATTCAGTACTTC
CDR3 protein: CASSGDMLDIQYF

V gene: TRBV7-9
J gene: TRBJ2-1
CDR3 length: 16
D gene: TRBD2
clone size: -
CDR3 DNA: TGTGCCAGCAGCTTACGACTAGCGGGGGGAGTGGATGAGCAGTTCTTC
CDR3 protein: CASSLRLAGGVDEQFF

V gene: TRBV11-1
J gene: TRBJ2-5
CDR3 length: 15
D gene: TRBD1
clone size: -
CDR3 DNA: TGTGCCAGCAGCTTAGCTGACAGGGGTTTAGAGACCCAGTACTTC
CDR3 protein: CASSLADRGLETQYF

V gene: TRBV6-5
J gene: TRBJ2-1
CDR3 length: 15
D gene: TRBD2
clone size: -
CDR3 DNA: TGTGCCAGCAGGACGACGGGACTAATACACAATGAGCAGTTCTTC
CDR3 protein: CASRTTGLIHNEQFF

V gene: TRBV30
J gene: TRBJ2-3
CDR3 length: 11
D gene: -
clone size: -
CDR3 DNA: TGTGCCTGGGGTCAGGATCGTACGCAGTATTTT
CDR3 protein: CAWGQDRTQYF

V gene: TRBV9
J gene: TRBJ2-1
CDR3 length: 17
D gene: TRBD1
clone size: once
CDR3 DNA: TGTGCCAGCAGCGTAGCGCAAGGGGACAGGGTGAACAATGAGCAGTTCTTC
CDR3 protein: CASSVAQGDRVNNEQFF

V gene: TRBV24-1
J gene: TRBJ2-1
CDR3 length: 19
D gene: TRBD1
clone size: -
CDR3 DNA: TGTGCCACCAGTGATTTGCCCATGACAGGGCGTAGCTCCTACAATGAGCAGTTCTTC
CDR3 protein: CATSDLPMTGRSSYNEQFF

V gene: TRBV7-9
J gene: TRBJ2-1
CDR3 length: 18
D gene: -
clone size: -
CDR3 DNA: TGTGCCAGCAGCTTAGCGCAACAGGGAGCCTTGTCCTACAATGAGCAGTTCTTC
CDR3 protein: CASSLAQQGALSYNEQFF

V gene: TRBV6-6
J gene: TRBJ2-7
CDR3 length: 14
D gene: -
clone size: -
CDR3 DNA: TGTGCCAGCACGGTTGGGGGCCCGTCCTACGAGCAGTACTTC
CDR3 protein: CASTVGGPSYEQYF

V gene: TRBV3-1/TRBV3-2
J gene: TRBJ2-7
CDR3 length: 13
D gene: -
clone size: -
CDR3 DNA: TGTGCCAGCAGCCAAGATTTCCGGTACGAGCAGTACTTC
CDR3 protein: CASSQDFRYEQYF

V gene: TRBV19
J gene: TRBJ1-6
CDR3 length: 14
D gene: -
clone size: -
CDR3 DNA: TGTGCCAGTAGCAGAGGGGGACGGGGTTCACCCCTCCACTTT
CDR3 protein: CASSRGGRGSPLHF

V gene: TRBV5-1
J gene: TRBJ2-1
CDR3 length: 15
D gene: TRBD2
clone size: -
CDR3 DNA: TGCGCCAGCAGCTTGTTTGCGGGAGGTTCCAATGAGCAGTTCTTC
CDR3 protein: CASSLFAGGSNEQFF

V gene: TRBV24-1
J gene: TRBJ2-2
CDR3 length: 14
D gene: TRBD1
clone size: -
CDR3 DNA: TGTGCCACCGCGGACAGGGGGCGAGGCGGGGAGCTGTTTTTT
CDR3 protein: CATADRGRGGELFF

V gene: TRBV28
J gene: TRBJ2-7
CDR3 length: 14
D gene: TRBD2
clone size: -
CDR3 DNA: TGTGCCAGCAGTCGGACTAGCGAGTCCTCCGAGCAGTACTTC
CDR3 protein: CASSRTSESSEQYF

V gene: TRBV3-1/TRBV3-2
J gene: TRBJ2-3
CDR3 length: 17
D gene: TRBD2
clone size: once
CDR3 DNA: TGTGCCAGCAGCCAAGATTTGATGGGAGGGAGCACAGATACGCAGTATTTT
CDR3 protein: CASSQDLMGGSTDTQYF

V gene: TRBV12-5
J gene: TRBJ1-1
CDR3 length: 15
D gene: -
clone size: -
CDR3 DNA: TGTGCTAGTGGTTTGGTAGTGTCAGGGATGGCTGAAGCTTTCTTT
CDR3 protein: CASGLVVSGMAEAFF

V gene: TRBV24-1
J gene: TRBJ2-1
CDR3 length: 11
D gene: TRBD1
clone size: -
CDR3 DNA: TGTGCCACCGTACAGGGGACTGAGCAGTTCTTC
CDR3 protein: CATVQGTEQFF

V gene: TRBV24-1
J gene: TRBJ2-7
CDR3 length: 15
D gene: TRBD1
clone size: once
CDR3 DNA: TGTGCCACCAGGGCGGGACAGGGAGTCTACTACGAGCAGTACTTC
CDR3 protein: CATRAGQGVYYEQYF

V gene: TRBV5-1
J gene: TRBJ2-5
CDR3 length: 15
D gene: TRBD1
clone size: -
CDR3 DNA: TGCGCCAGCAGCGCCACGGGACAGTACCAAGAGACCCAGTACTTC
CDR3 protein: CASSATGQYQETQYF

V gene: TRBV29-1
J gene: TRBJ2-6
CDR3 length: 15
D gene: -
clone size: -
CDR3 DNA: TGCAGCGTTGAAGCGGGGGGCGCTGGGGCCAACGTCCTGACTTTC
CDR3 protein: CSVEAGGAGANVLTF

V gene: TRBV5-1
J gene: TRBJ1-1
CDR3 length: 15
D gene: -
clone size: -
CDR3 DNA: TGCGCCAGCAGCCCGGACCCCCGGAGGGACACTGAAGCTTTCTTT
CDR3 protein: CASSPDPRRDTEAFF

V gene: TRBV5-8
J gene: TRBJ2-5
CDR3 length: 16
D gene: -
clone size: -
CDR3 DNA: TGTGCCAGCAGCTTGGACGCCAGGGAATTGTTAGAGACCCAGTACTTC
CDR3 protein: CASSLDARELLETQYF

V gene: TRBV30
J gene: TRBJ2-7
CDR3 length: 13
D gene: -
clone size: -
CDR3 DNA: TGTGCCTGGGGAAGGGGACATTCCTACGAGCAGTACTTC
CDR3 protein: CAWGRGHSYEQYF

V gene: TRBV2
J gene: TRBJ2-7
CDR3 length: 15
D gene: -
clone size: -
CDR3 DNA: TGTGCCAGCAGTGAAGCGCTTCACAGCTCCTACGAGCAGTACTTC
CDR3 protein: CASSEALHSSYEQYF

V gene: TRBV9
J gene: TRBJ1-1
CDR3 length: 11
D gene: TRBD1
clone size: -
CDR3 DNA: TGTGCCAGCAGCGGGGGACAGGGGTCTTTCTTT
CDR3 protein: CASSGGQGSFF

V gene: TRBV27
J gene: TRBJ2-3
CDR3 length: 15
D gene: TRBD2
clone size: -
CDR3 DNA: TGTGCCAGCAGAGGACTAGCGGGTGCCACAGATACGCAGTATTTT
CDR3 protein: CASRGLAGATDTQYF

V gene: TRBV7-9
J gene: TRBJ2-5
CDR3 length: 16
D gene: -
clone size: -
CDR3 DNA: TGTGCCAGCATCGAAAGAATTGGGGCAGGAAAAGAGACCCAGTACTTC
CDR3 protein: CASIERIGAGKETQYF